The sequence of this TCR beta chain was determined in a study of blood T cell repertoires in COVID-19. This CDR3 has 14 residues. Germline values: CDR1 SGHNT, CDR2 YYREEE (reference sequence). Trimming took off 4 bases at V and 2 bases at J, with 13 bases between the two ends. Assay used: immunoSEQ multiplex PCR; TCRdb lists only in-frame clones, some missing. The sample records about 30,000 clones, around 85% being singletons. The rearrangement uses TRBV5-4 and TRBJ2-7; maybe TRBD2 (5 bases). The sequence was collected from a human donor with active COVID-19. The donor label of this sample is uncertain. Material: peripheral blood. The CDR3: CASSQSTLAYEQYF. The CDR3 DNA is TGTGCCAGCAGCCAATCGACACTAGCCTACGAGCAGTACTTC. The full variable domain, in which reference TRBV5-4 and TRBJ2-7 provide the parts outside the CDR3, is ETGVTQSPTHLIKTRGQQVTLRCSSQSGHNTVSWYQQALGQGPQFIFQYYREEENGRGNFPPRFSGLQFPNYSSELNVNALELDDSALYLCASSQSTLAYEQYFGPGTRLTVT.